These 30 T cell receptor beta chains were all obtained from the same sample, sequenced in a study of blood T cell repertoires in COVID-19. Sequenced by immunoSEQ multiplex PCR; TCRdb stores in-frame clones only, minus some. This repertoire shows approximately 310,000 clones, around 87% found once; its top ten account for 1%. Material for sequencing was peripheral blood. All receptors derive from a middle-aged man with active or convalescent COVID-19.

The chain has TRBV7-3 and TRBJ2-3; 7 bases map to TRBD2. In germline, CDR1 is SGHTA, CDR2 FQGTGA. The junction had 8 bases not matched to a gene; V was cut back by 2 bases and J by 6 bases. The CDR3 is 15 amino acids. CDR3 sequence: CASSLLGGTRDTQYF. CDR3 coding DNA: TGTGCCAGCAGCTTACTGGGAGGGACCAGGGATACGCAGTATTTT.

The chain recombines TRBV19 with TRBJ2-1; no definite D call. V was trimmed by 3 bases and J by 9 bases, leaving 18 bases between them. The germline V gene has CDR1 LNHDA and CDR2 SQIVND (reference sequence). The CDR3 length is 15 residues. CDR3 in DNA: TGTGCCAGTAGTATGGCCTCTAGAGCCACCGGTGAGCAGTTCTTC. Translated, it gives CASSMASRATGEQFF.

In DNA, the CDR3 is TGCGCCAGCAGCTTGGAGACAGACTCCTACGAGCAGTACTTC. Its protein is CASSLETDSYEQYF. The chain uses TRBV5-1 and TRBJ2-7; perhaps TRBD1 as D (5 bases). Trimming stripped 0 bases from V and 0 bases from J, with 7 bases between. The CDR3 extends over 14 amino acids. The germline V gene encodes CDR1 SGHRS and CDR2 YFSETQ.

The genes are TRBV28 and TRBJ2-1; 7 bases are a match to TRBD1. Germline V lookup: CDR1 MDHEN, CDR2 SYDVKM. Unmatched junction bases numbered 13, after V lost 4 bases and J lost 4 bases. CDR3 length: 17 residues. Here the CDR3 reads CASSCRQGKPRYNEQFF. In nucleotides, the CDR3 is TGTGCCAGCAGTTGTAGACAGGGTAAGCCCCGGTACAATGAGCAGTTCTTC.

V and J are TRBV5-4 and TRBJ2-5, with TRBD1 matching 7 bases. Germline V lookup: CDR1 SGHNT, CDR2 YYREEE (reference sequence). This CDR3 comprises 14 residues. The V gene end was trimmed by 3 bases and the J gene end by 0 bases; junction bases not matched to a gene: 2. The CDR3 DNA follows: TGTGCCAGCAGCTCGACAGGGAACCAAGAGACCCAGTACTTC. It codes for CASSSTGNQETQYF.

The rearrangement joins TRBV5-4 to TRBJ1-5, with D possibly TRBD1 on 6 matching bases. There are 14 residues in the CDR3. Trimming removed 5 bases from V and 6 bases from J, with 15 bases in between. Germline assignment: CDR1 SGHNT and CDR2 YYREEE (reference sequence). The CDR3 region is CASSLAGDGQPQHF. For the CDR3, the DNA is TGTGCCAGCAGTCTGGCAGGGGATGGTCAGCCCCAGCATTTT.

The V gene is TRBV23-1, the J gene TRBJ1-4, with D possibly TRBD1 on 5 matching bases. TRBV23-1 is known as an ORF, though its function is uncertain. V lost 4 bases, J lost 0 bases, and 18 bases lay in between. The CDR3 has 18 amino acids. The CDR3 loop reads CASSPQGPESATNEKLFF. The CDR3 region has the DNA TGCGCCAGCAGTCCCCAGGGTCCCGAGTCTGCAACTAATGAAAAACTGTTTTTT.

The rearrangement links TRBV24-1 to TRBJ2-2; D may be TRBD2 (6 bases). V lost 5 bases, J lost 8 bases, and 11 bases lay in between. The CDR3 covers 13 residues. Germline values: CDR1 KGHDR, CDR2 SFDVKD. CDR3 in amino acids: CATSGRGGGELFF. Written as DNA, the CDR3 is TGTGCCACCAGTGGTCGGGGAGGAGGGGAGCTGTTTTTT.

There are a few counts of this clone. The V and J genes are TRBV10-3 and TRBJ2-3; a weak D match, TRBD2 (6 bases). There are 18 residues in the CDR3. CDR1 is ENHRY and CDR2 is SYGVKD in the germline V gene. The V gene lost 5 bases and the J gene lost 3 bases, with 24 bases spanning the gap. The DNA for the CDR3 is TGTGCCATCAGTTTCAGCGGGCCTGAACCGGGGCCGACAGATACGCAGTATTTT. Translation gives CAISFSGPEPGPTDTQYF.

The chain uses TRBV19 and TRBJ1-5; 7 nucleotides agree with TRBD1. Germline V gene sequence: CDR1 LNHDA, CDR2 SQIVND (reference sequence). The CDR3 extends over 19 amino acids. V lost 4 bases and J lost 5; bases outside the gene matches: 20. The DNA for the CDR3 is TGTGCCAGTAGTACCCGCTGGACGTCCGGGACAGAAGCAGATCAGCCCCAGCATTTT. Translated: CASSTRWTSGTEADQPQHF.

This clone has a single count. The chain uses TRBV5-8 and TRBJ2-1; possibly TRBD2 for D (6 bases). V was clipped by 1 base and J by 4 bases, with 12 bases between them. Germline-derived CDR1 and CDR2 are SGHTS and YDEGEE. The CDR3 length is 15 residues. CDR3 coding DNA: TGTGCCAGCAGCTTGATGTGGGGGGAATACAATGAGCAGTTCTTC. Its protein is CASSLMWGEYNEQFF. Variable domain in full (rest from reference TRBV5-8 and TRBJ2-1): EAGVTQSPTHLIKTRGQQATLRCSPISGHTSVYWYQQALGLGLQFLLWYDEGEERNRGNFPPRFSGRQFPNYSSELNVNALELEDSALYLCASSLMWGEYNEQFFGPGTRLTVL.

The genes are TRBV7-9 and TRBJ1-6; D unresolved. The CDR3 consists of 17 residues. CDR1 is SEHNR, CDR2 FQNEAQ, per germline (reference sequence). V lost 2 bases and J lost 4, with 15 bases in between. The CDR3 here is CASSLWEAPGYNSPLHF. CDR3 bases: TGTGCCAGCAGCTTATGGGAGGCGCCAGGATATAATTCACCCCTCCACTTT.

The genes are TRBV2 and TRBJ1-4; D uncertain. CDR1 is SNHLY, CDR2 FYNNEI, per germline. V lost 6 bases, J lost 5 bases, and 7 bases lay in between. The CDR3 covers 12 residues. The CDR3 loop is CASREMNEKLFF. The CDR3 DNA reads as TGTGCCAGCAGGGAGATGAATGAAAAACTGTTTTTT.

The chain has TRBV9 and TRBJ2-2; TRBD2 might be the D (6 bases). The CDR3 is made up of 13 amino acids. Trimming took 2 bases from V and 7 from J, leaving 9 bases between them. Germline V lookup: CDR1 SGDLS, CDR2 YYNGEE. CDR3 in amino acids: CASSVGLGGELFF. The CDR3 DNA sequence: TGTGCCAGCAGCGTGGGACTGGGCGGGGAGCTGTTTTTT.

This chain links TRBV11-2 with TRBJ2-2; TRBD2 might be the D (7 bases). CDR3 length: 20 residues. The V end lost 0 bases, the J end lost 0 bases, and 20 bases lay between the germline ends. From germline, CDR1 is SGHAT and CDR2 FQNNGV. CDR3 protein: CASSLDSQGWEGTNTGELFF. The CDR3 DNA sequence: TGTGCCAGCAGCTTAGACTCACAGGGATGGGAGGGTACGAACACCGGGGAGCTGTTTTTT.

This clone has a handful of counts. The chain links TRBV5-1 to TRBJ2-1, with D tentatively TRBD1 (6 bases). V was clipped by 1 base and J by 9 bases, with 17 bases between them. The germline V gene encodes CDR1 SGHRS and CDR2 YFSETQ. The CDR3 runs 15 residues. The CDR3 spells CASSLKPLGGPEQFF. Written as DNA, the CDR3 is TGCGCCAGCAGCTTGAAACCCTTAGGGGGTCCTGAGCAGTTCTTC.

There are a few counts of this clone. This chain uses TRBV29-1 with TRBJ1-3, with D possibly being TRBD1 (5 bases). The CDR3 has 13 amino acids. Per germline, CDR1 SQVTM and CDR2 ANQGSEA. Trimming took 4 bases from V and 4 from J, leaving 11 bases between them. The CDR3 DNA is TGCAGCGTTGGGCCAGGGCAAGGAAACACCATATATTTT. Its translation: CSVGPGQGNTIYF.

A remark on this clone: Other DNA sequences in this sample translate to the same CDR3. V is TRBV6-6 and J is TRBJ2-7; D is uncertain. Germline V gene lookup returns CDR1 MNHNY and CDR2 SVGAGI (reference sequence). The CDR3 spans 11 residues. V lost 5 bases and J lost 1, with 3 bases in between. The CDR3 sequence: CASSPSYEQYF. DNA for the CDR3: TGTGCCAGCAGTCCTTCCTACGAGCAGTACTTC.

The chain is built from TRBV6-5 and TRBJ1-2; the D gene is possibly TRBD1 (5 bases). The CDR3 totals 15 residues. The ends were cut back, 0 bases at V and 8 bases at J, with 16 bases in the middle. Germline V lookup: CDR1 MNHEY, CDR2 SVGAGI. CDR3 bases: TGTGCCAGCAGTTACTCAGCCAGGGCCCCGCGGGGCTACACCTTC. Protein sequence: CASSYSARAPRGYTF.

The chain has TRBV12-3 or TRBV12-4 and TRBJ2-5; TRBD2 is a possible D gene (5 bases). V lost 5 bases to trimming and J lost 4 bases, with 11 bases between them. The CDR3 is made up of 13 amino acids. Here the CDR3 reads CASSLIRGETQYF. Here the CDR3 DNA reads TGTGCCAGCAGTCTCATTCGGGGAGAGACCCAGTACTTC.

The CDR3 bases are TGTGCCAGCAGCCCAGAGGAGGGGTTGGACACCGGGGAGCTGTTTTTT. Its translation: CASSPEEGLDTGELFF. The chain carries TRBV9 and TRBJ2-2, with a tentative D call TRBD2 (6 bases). The germline V gene has CDR1 SGDLS and CDR2 YYNGEE. Trimming stripped 4 bases from V and 3 bases from J, with 16 bases between. The length of the CDR3 is 16 residues.

The rearrangement uses TRBV11-2 and TRBJ2-2, with 8 bases fitting TRBD1. V shed 6 bases and J 7 bases; nucleotides not matched to a gene: 10. Germline CDR1 and CDR2: SGHAT and FQNNGV. This CDR3 is 15 amino acids long. The CDR3 region has the DNA TGTGCCAGCAGTCCAAACCCTACAGGGGGCGGGGAGCTGTTTTTT. Translating it yields CASSPNPTGGGELFF. Together with reference TRBV11-2 and TRBJ2-2, the CDR3 gives the full variable domain: EAGVAQSPRYKIIEKRQSVAFWCNPISGHATLYWYQQILGQGPKLLIQFQNNGVVDDSQLPKDRFSAERLKGVDSTLKIQPAKLEDSAVYLCASSPNPTGGGELFFGEGSRLTVL.

The chain uses TRBV11-2 and TRBJ2-5; 14 positions match TRBD2. Looked up from germline, CDR1 is SGHAT and CDR2 is FQNNGV. The CDR3 contains 16 residues. V trimming: 5 bases; J trimming: 2 bases; junction bases outside the gene matches: 4. DNA for the CDR3: TGTGCCAGCAGCCTGGGGACTAGCGGGAGACAAGAGACCCAGTACTTC. This encodes CASSLGTSGRQETQYF. Combining the CDR3 with reference TRBV11-2 and TRBJ2-5 gives the whole variable domain EAGVAQSPRYKIIEKRQSVAFWCNPISGHATLYWYQQILGQGPKLLIQFQNNGVVDDSQLPKDRFSAERLKGVDSTLKIQPAKLEDSAVYLCASSLGTSGRQETQYFGPGTRLLVL.

The chain couples TRBV18 to TRBJ1-2; D is undetermined. V lost 2 bases and J 4 bases, leaving 8 bases between the germline ends. CDR1 is KGHSH, CDR2 LQKENI, per germline. The CDR3 consists of 13 residues. CDR3 region: CASSPTETYGYTF. CDR3 nucleotide sequence: TGTGCCAGCTCACCAACGGAGACCTATGGCTACACCTTC.

The genes are TRBV6-5 and TRBJ2-1; maybe TRBD1 (6 bases). The ends were cut back, 7 bases at V and 9 bases at J, with 13 bases in the middle. This CDR3 is 12 amino acids long. The V gene's germline CDR1 is MNHEY and CDR2 SVGAGI. This CDR3 is CASTQQGGEQFF. In nucleotides, the CDR3 is TGTGCCAGCACTCAACAAGGGGGTGAGCAGTTCTTC.

The chain carries TRBV29-1 and TRBJ1-2, with D unresolved. The CDR3 has 16 residues. The V and J ends lost 5 bases and 3 bases respectively, with 22 bases between them. Germline CDR1 SQVTM, CDR2 ANQGSEA. The CDR3 DNA reads as TGCAGCGTTAAGCAGCAGGCAGGAGGAGAAGACTATGGCTACACCTTC. It encodes CSVKQQAGGEDYGYTF.

The gene calls are TRBV28 and TRBJ1-1; possible D gene TRBD1, 5 bases. Looked up from germline, CDR1 is MDHEN and CDR2 is SYDVKM. This CDR3 has 12 residues. The V end was cut by 4 bases, the J end by 6 bases, with 9 bases between. The CDR3 loop reads CASSSPGSEAFF. The CDR3 nucleotides are TGTGCCAGCAGTTCCCCAGGGTCTGAAGCTTTCTTT.

V gene TRBV7-3 combines with J gene TRBJ2-2; maybe TRBD1 (6 bases). The ends were cut back, 3 bases at V and 4 bases at J, with 9 bases in the middle. The CDR3 has 14 residues. Germline CDR1 and CDR2: SGHTA and FQGTGA. The chain's CDR3 is CASSFGTLTGELFF. The DNA of the CDR3 is TGTGCCAGCAGCTTTGGGACACTCACCGGGGAGCTGTTTTTT.

V is TRBV5-1 and J is TRBJ1-1; no reliable D call. The length of the CDR3 is 14 residues. V lost 4 bases and J 0 bases, leaving 10 bases between the germline ends. Germline V gene sequence: CDR1 SGHRS, CDR2 YFSETQ. CDR3 in amino acids: CASSPSNLNTEAFF. The CDR3 region has the DNA TGCGCCAGCAGCCCCAGTAATTTGAACACTGAAGCTTTCTTT. Drawing the rest from reference TRBV5-1 and TRBJ1-1, the complete variable domain is KAGVTQTPRYLIKTRGQQVTLSCSPISGHRSVSWYQQTPGQGLQFLFEYFSETQRNKGNFPGRFSGRQFSNSRSEMNVSTLELGDSALYLCASSPSNLNTEAFFGQGTRLTVV.

CDR3 sequence: CASSFPQGGYGYTF. CDR3 DNA: TGTGCCAGCAGTTTCCCGCAGGGGGGCTATGGCTACACCTTC. This chain uses TRBV28 with TRBJ1-2, with 7 bases lining up with TRBD1. The germline gives CDR1 MDHEN, CDR2 SYDVKM. This CDR3 comprises 14 residues. V lost 3 bases, J lost 4 bases, and 5 bases stayed unmatched.